A single sample is the source of the 29 T cell receptor beta chains below, sequenced in a study of T cell changes during pregnancy in multiple sclerosis. Using immunoSEQ multiplex PCR, the repertoire was profiled, and TCRdb retains in-frame clones only, with some absent. Of more than 40,000 clones in the sample, approximately 92% were seen once. The sequencing here drew on CD4+ T cells from peripheral blood mononuclear cells, taken in the third trimester of pregnancy. These receptors originate from a female donor with multiple sclerosis, enrolled in a pregnancy study.

The chain combines TRBV10-1 with TRBJ2-4; possibly TRBD2 for D (6 bases). V lost 8 bases to trimming and J lost 0 bases, with 14 bases between them. Germline CDR1 reads WNHNN; CDR2 reads SYGVQD (reference sequence). The CDR3 contains 15 residues. The CDR3 nucleotides are TGCGCCAGCGTTCGGAGGGAGCTAGCCAAAAACATTCAGTACTTC. Its translation: CASVRRELAKNIQYF.

V gene TRBV2 combines with J gene TRBJ2-2; perhaps TRBD1 as D (6 bases). Germline-derived CDR1 and CDR2 are SNHLY and FYNNEI. The CDR3 is 16 amino acids. V was trimmed by 8 bases and J by 3 bases, leaving 19 bases between them. CDR3: CASRRTANSYTGELFF. The CDR3 nucleotides read TGTGCCAGCCGCCGGACAGCAAATTCATACACCGGGGAGCTGTTTTTT.

This clone was picked up one time. The chain employs TRBV19 and TRBJ1-2, with 7 positions matching TRBD1. The CDR3 loop spans 15 amino acids. The V segment lost 3 bases and the J segment 0 bases; nucleotides outside the gene matches: 4. Germline CDR1 and CDR2: LNHDA and SQIVND (reference sequence). The CDR3 sequence is CASSIGGQTNYGYTF. The CDR3 nucleotides are TGTGCCAGTAGTATCGGGGGACAGACTAACTATGGCTACACCTTC.

The genes are TRBV7-2 and TRBJ2-1; a possible D gene is TRBD2 (5 bases). V lost 5 bases and J lost 6, with 14 bases in between. Germline V gene sequence: CDR1 SGHTA, CDR2 FQGNSA. This CDR3 has 14 residues. The CDR3 region has the DNA TGTGCCAGCAGCGCGGACTTAGGCTCCAATGAGCAGTTCTTC. It encodes CASSADLGSNEQFF.

The genes are TRBV7-3 and TRBJ2-1; 10 nucleotides match TRBD2. The CDR3 consists of 15 residues. V lost 5 bases, J lost 10 bases, and 11 bases stayed unmatched. Per the germline V gene, CDR1 is SGHTA and CDR2 is FQGTGA. CDR3 in amino acids: CASSMGLALRIEQFF. The CDR3, as DNA: TGTGCCAGCAGCATGGGACTAGCGCTAAGAATAGAGCAGTTCTTC.

The chain carries TRBV11-2 and TRBJ2-7, with TRBD2 matching over 10 bases. CDR3 size: 18 residues. V was clipped by 1 base and J by 0 bases; unmatched bases: 9. Looked up from germline, CDR1 is SGHAT and CDR2 is FQNNGV. The CDR3 nucleotides are TGTGCCAGCAGCTTAGCCACTTCTAGCGGGAGTAGCTCCTACGAGCAGTACTTC. Protein: CASSLATSSGSSSYEQYF.

V usage is TRBV28 and J usage is TRBJ2-4; D unclear. Germline values: CDR1 MDHEN, CDR2 SYDVKM. The ends were cut back, 8 bases at V and 2 bases at J, with 13 bases in the middle. The CDR3 runs to 14 residues. The CDR3 DNA reads TGTGCCAGCCGGTTCGAAACTACCAAAAACATTCAGTACTTC. Its protein product is CASRFETTKNIQYF. Together with reference TRBV28 and TRBJ2-4, the CDR3 gives the full variable domain: DVKVTQSSRYLVKRTGEKVFLECVQDMDHENMFWYRQDPGLGLRLIYFSYDVKMKEKGDIPEGYSVSREKKERFSLILESASTNQTSMYLCASRFETTKNIQYFGAGTRLSVL.

This clone was seen only a few times. The V gene is TRBV10-3, the J gene TRBJ2-2; weak D call: TRBD1 (6 bases). CDR3 size: 14 residues. Germline lookup yields CDR1 ENHRY and CDR2 SYGVKD. Trimming cost V 8 bases and J 3 bases, with 13 bases left between them. The CDR3 spells CAIGGQMDTGELFF. CDR3 coding DNA: TGTGCCATCGGCGGACAGATGGACACCGGGGAGCTGTTTTTT.

The genes are TRBV6-1 and TRBJ2-1; 14 positions agree with TRBD2. This CDR3 has 15 amino acids. Germline V gene sequence: CDR1 MNHNS, CDR2 SASEGT. V shed 7 bases, J shed 2 bases, and the junction held 1 base outside the gene matches. The CDR3 nucleotides read TGTGCCAGCATGGGACTAGCGGGAGCCTACAATGAGCAGTTCTTC. This codes for CASMGLAGAYNEQFF.

The V call is TRBV29-1, the J call TRBJ2-5; 12 bases line up with TRBD2. The V gene end was trimmed by 1 base and the J gene end by 5 bases; junction bases not matched to a gene: 5. The CDR3 runs 15 residues. Per germline, CDR1 SQVTM and CDR2 ANQGSEA. CDR3 in DNA: TGCAGCGTTGAAGGGACTAGCGGGGTTATGGAGACCCAGTACTTC. Amino acids: CSVEGTSGVMETQYF.

The rearrangement joins TRBV6-5 to TRBJ1-1; no firm D call. V was trimmed by 1 base and J by 5 bases, leaving 17 bases between them. The CDR3 runs to 16 residues. Germline values: CDR1 MNHEY, CDR2 SVGAGI. The CDR3: CASSYLSVSGLTEAFF. DNA of the CDR3: TGTGCCAGCAGTTACTTATCGGTGTCCGGGTTGACTGAAGCTTTCTTT.

V and J are TRBV11-2 and TRBJ1-2, with D possibly TRBD1 on 5 matching bases. The V and J ends lost 7 bases and 4 bases respectively, with 10 bases between them. From germline, CDR1 is SGHAT and CDR2 FQNNGV. The CDR3 runs 12 residues. CDR3 protein: CASTAQGYGYTF. CDR3 DNA sequence: TGTGCCAGCACAGCGCAGGGCTATGGCTACACCTTC.

V and J are TRBV2 and TRBJ2-1; 9 bases are shared with TRBD1. V shed 8 bases, J shed 6 bases, and the junction held 8 bases outside the gene matches. The germline V gene has CDR1 SNHLY and CDR2 FYNNEI. The CDR3 runs 14 residues. The CDR3 DNA sequence: TGTGCCAGCGTATCCCGGACAGGGGCCAATGAGCAGTTCTTC. Protein sequence: CASVSRTGANEQFF.

This chain links TRBV19 with TRBJ2-1; a weak D match, TRBD2 (6 bases). Trimming shortened V by 7 bases and J by 4 bases, and 20 bases separated the two germline ends. In germline, CDR1 is LNHDA, CDR2 SQIVND (reference sequence). The CDR3 loop spans 16 amino acids. The CDR3 DNA is TGTGCCAGTACCTCCGGGTTCGGGGCGGGGTACAATGAGCAGTTCTTC. It codes for CASTSGFGAGYNEQFF.

The chain has TRBV29-1 and TRBJ2-3, with a possible D match to TRBD1 (6 bases). Trimming shortened V by 0 bases and J by 4 bases, and 17 bases separated the two germline ends. This CDR3 is 16 amino acids long. Per the germline V gene, CDR1 is SQVTM and CDR2 is ANQGSEA. DNA of the CDR3: TGCAGCGTTGAAGATTGGGGAAGGGGGACCGCAGATACGCAGTATTTT. It encodes CSVEDWGRGTADTQYF.

The V gene is TRBV11-2, the J gene TRBJ2-2; tentatively, D is TRBD2 (5 bases). Trimming pared 1 base from V and 3 bases from J, leaving 6 bases between. Germline V gives CDR1 SGHAT, CDR2 FQNNGV. The CDR3 spans 14 residues. CDR3 DNA: TGTGCCAGCAGCTTAGTCGGGGACACCGGGGAGCTGTTTTTT. Translating it yields CASSLVGDTGELFF.

This chain links TRBV5-1 with TRBJ2-7, with TRBD2 matching 7 bases. The CDR3 covers 19 residues. Trimming at V came to 4 bases and at J to 5 bases, leaving 24 bases not matched to a gene. Germline V gene lookup returns CDR1 SGHRS and CDR2 YFSETQ. This CDR3 is CASSPTVHRLGGSLHEQYF. Here the CDR3 DNA reads TGCGCCAGCAGCCCAACTGTACACCGACTAGGCGGGAGTCTCCACGAGCAGTACTTC.

The chain combines TRBV5-1 with TRBJ2-1; D uncertain. CDR3 length equals 15 residues. The germline V gene has CDR1 SGHRS and CDR2 YFSETQ. The germline V and J ends were trimmed by 0 bases and 7 bases, with 14 bases remaining between them. Written as DNA, the CDR3 is TGCGCCAGCAGCTTGGCACCAACCCAGATTAATGAGCAGTTCTTC. Its translation: CASSLAPTQINEQFF.

The chain combines TRBV30 with TRBJ2-5, with D possibly TRBD1 on 6 matching bases. V shed 3 bases and J shed 0 bases, with 8 bases lying between them. This CDR3 has 13 amino acids. Germline V gives CDR1 GTSNPN, CDR2 SVGIG (reference sequence). CDR3 DNA sequence: TGTGCCTGGAGAGGGACACACCAAGAGACCCAGTACTTC. Protein sequence: CAWRGTHQETQYF.

This clone occurred once. This chain joins TRBV7-8 and TRBJ1-1; a weak D match, TRBD1 (6 bases). CDR3 length: 16 amino acids. V lost 3 bases and J lost 0, with 14 bases in between. Germline V gives CDR1 SGHVS, CDR2 FQNEAQ. CDR3 in amino acids: CASSFVQGIMNTEAFF. CDR3 coding DNA: TGTGCCAGCAGCTTTGTACAGGGCATAATGAACACTGAAGCTTTCTTT.

The V gene is TRBV10-3, the J gene TRBJ2-1; 11 bases agree with TRBD2. V lost 6 bases to trimming and J lost 5 bases; unmatched junction nucleotides: 6. This CDR3 is built from 15 residues. Germline V gene data show CDR1 as ENHRY and CDR2 as SYGVKD. CDR3 residues: CAIRRGTSGNNEQFF. CDR3 nucleotide sequence: TGTGCCATCAGGCGCGGGACTAGCGGTAACAATGAGCAGTTCTTC.

The gene calls are TRBV2 and TRBJ1-4, with a tentative D call TRBD1 (5 bases). This CDR3 has 15 amino acids. Germline lookup yields CDR1 SNHLY and CDR2 FYNNEI. With 3 bases removed from V and 11 bases from J, the gap between germline ends came to 19 bases. This CDR3 is CASSEGQQVVAKLFF. For the CDR3, the DNA is TGTGCCAGCAGTGAGGGTCAACAGGTAGTTGCGAAACTGTTTTTT.

The sample holds one count of this clone. This chain uses TRBV9 with TRBJ2-3; D possibly corresponds to TRBD2 (6 bases). Germline V gene data show CDR1 as SGDLS and CDR2 as YYNGEE. V lost 4 bases to trimming and J lost 6 bases, with 12 bases between them. The CDR3 contains 13 residues. The CDR3 coding sequence is TGTGCCAGCAGCTGGGGGGAAGGGGATACGCAGTATTTT. Protein product: CASSWGEGDTQYF.

V gene TRBV29-1 combines with J gene TRBJ2-4; 10 bases align to TRBD2. V shed 6 bases and J 1 base; nucleotides not matched to a gene: 6. The CDR3 covers 15 residues. Looked up from germline, CDR1 is SQVTM and CDR2 is ANQGSEA. The CDR3 DNA reads TGCAGCGTAGTACGGACTAGCGGCGCCAAAAACATTCAGTACTTC. Residues: CSVVRTSGAKNIQYF. Combining the CDR3 with reference TRBV29-1 and TRBJ2-4 gives the whole variable domain SAVISQKPSRDICQRGTSLTIQCQVDSQVTMMFWYRQQPGQSLTLIATANQGSEATYESGFVIDKFPISRPNLTFSTLTVSNMSPEDSSIYLCSVVRTSGAKNIQYFGAGTRLSVL.

This chain uses TRBV5-1 with TRBJ2-4; D unresolved. There are 14 residues in the CDR3. In germline, CDR1 is SGHRS, CDR2 YFSETQ. The V and J ends lost 7 bases and 0 bases respectively, with 11 bases between them. The CDR3 DNA reads as TGCGCCAGCTCGGCAGGTCTAGCCAAAAACATTCAGTACTTC. This sequence encodes CASSAGLAKNIQYF.

This clone was seen a single time. The chain employs TRBV6-4 and TRBJ1-2; D is uncertain. This CDR3 is 12 amino acids long. V was shortened by 6 bases and J by 3 bases, with 8 bases between the two germline ends. Germline CDR1 reads MRHNA; CDR2 reads SNTAGT. The CDR3 region has the DNA TGTGCCAGCAGACCACAGTACTATGGCTACACCTTC. Encoded protein: CASRPQYYGYTF.

The chain combines TRBV27 with TRBJ2-2; TRBD1 matches at 9 bases. The CDR3 has 15 amino acids. CDR1 MNHEY and CDR2 SMNVEV come from the germline V gene (reference sequence). V trimming: 5 bases; J trimming: 4 bases; junction bases outside the gene matches: 5. CDR3 sequence: CASSRTGVGTGELFF. The CDR3 DNA sequence: TGTGCCAGCAGTCGGACAGGGGTCGGCACCGGGGAGCTGTTTTTT.

The genes are TRBV9 and TRBJ2-7; 10 nucleotides agree with TRBD2. J lost 7 bases, V lost 3 bases, and 16 bases had no gene match. Germline V gene lookup returns CDR1 SGDLS and CDR2 YYNGEE. The CDR3 has 17 amino acids. The CDR3 loop is CASSAHAPSGGLGEQYF. DNA of the CDR3: TGTGCCAGCAGCGCCCATGCCCCTAGCGGGGGCCTAGGGGAGCAGTACTTC.

The V and J genes are TRBV19 and TRBJ2-7; 9 bases fit TRBD1. Germline trimming cut 4 bases from V and 6 bases from J; bases unmatched to any gene: 4. The length of the CDR3 is 13 residues. Germline values: CDR1 LNHDA, CDR2 SQIVND (reference sequence). This chain's CDR3 is CASSTLQGAEQYF. The CDR3 DNA follows: TGTGCCAGTAGTACCTTACAGGGGGCCGAGCAGTACTTC.